One and the same sample provided the 16 T cell receptor beta chains below, sequenced in a study of blood T cell repertoires in COVID-19. Profiling relied on immunoSEQ multiplex PCR, and the TCRdb table lists in-frame clones only, not all of them. The repertoire includes 300,000 to 400,000 clones, 80% to 90% of them detected once, and around 7.4% sits in the top ten. Sequences were obtained from peripheral blood. These receptors all come from a woman aged 55 to 70 with COVID-19, enrolled during active disease.

This clone is a singleton in its sample. The chain has TRBV7-2 and TRBJ2-1; possible D gene TRBD2, 5 bases. Deletions cut 2 bases from V and 9 bases from J, with 11 bases between. Germline-derived CDR1 and CDR2 are SGHTA and FQGNSA. The CDR3 is 13 residues long. The CDR3 nucleotides are TGTGCCAGCAGCTTATTTGAGGGAGTTGAGCAGTTCTTC. The encoded protein is CASSLFEGVEQFF.

This clone was observed a few times. The chain couples TRBV18 to TRBJ1-1; tentative D call: TRBD1 (5 bases). The CDR3 covers 13 residues. V lost 4 bases to trimming and J lost 1 base, with 7 bases between them. Germline V CDR1 and CDR2: KGHSH, LQKENI. The CDR3 region has the DNA TGTGCCAGCTCACAACAGGAGAACACTGAAGCTTTCTTT. This encodes CASSQQENTEAFF.

CDR3 DNA: TGTGCCAGCAGCTTAGGCGGGGAAAGCTCCTACGAGCAGTACTTC. Translating it yields CASSLGGESSYEQYF. The chain combines TRBV7-7 with TRBJ2-7; tentative D call: TRBD2 (6 bases). Germline CDR1 SSHAT, CDR2 FNYEAQ (reference sequence). Trimming left V 1 base short and J 0 bases short, with 10 bases between. The CDR3 has 15 residues.

The V call is TRBV6-4, the J call TRBJ1-5; D remains ambiguous. Looked up from germline, CDR1 is MRHNA and CDR2 is SNTAGT. The CDR3 contains 16 residues. Trimming cost V 0 bases and J 1 base, with 10 bases left between them. The CDR3 DNA is TGTGCCAGCAGTGACTCCAGACATTCCAGCAATCAGCCCCAGCATTTT. It is translated as CASSDSRHSSNQPQHF.

Concerning this clone: No DNA is shown, since the ends of the CDR3 on it are uncertain; the CDR3 is the one TCRdb lists. V is TRBV12-1 and J is TRBJ2-7; the table's D call TRBD1 went unverified against the DNA. TRBV12-1 is designated a pseudogene. With termini counted, the CDR3 has 17 amino acids. CDR3: CASSFGDGTGLSYEQYF.

The genes are TRBV7-3 and TRBJ1-2, with D hard to call. V was clipped by 5 bases and J by 4 bases, with 11 bases between them. Per germline, CDR1 SGHTA and CDR2 FQGTGA. The CDR3 totals 13 residues. The CDR3 coding sequence is TGTGCCAGCAGCGTAGGCGGCGGCTATGGCTACACCTTC. Protein product: CASSVGGGYGYTF.

The chain links TRBV6-2 or TRBV6-3 to TRBJ1-5, with a weak D call TRBD1 (5 bases). Trimming shortened V by 3 bases and J by 2 bases, and 14 bases separated the two germline ends. The CDR3 spans 16 residues. In germline, CDR1 is MNHEY, CDR2 SVGEGT. CDR3: CASSYFGRVGNQPQHF. CDR3 nucleotides: TGTGCCAGCAGTTATTTCGGCAGGGTAGGCAATCAGCCCCAGCATTTT.

The chain couples TRBV2 to TRBJ2-1, with 7 bases lining up with TRBD1. This CDR3 has 13 amino acids. The V gene end was trimmed by 8 bases and the J gene end by 4 bases; junction bases not matched to a gene: 5. Per germline, CDR1 SNHLY and CDR2 FYNNEI. CDR3 protein: CASLPGQYNEQFF. CDR3 bases: TGTGCCAGCTTGCCGGGACAGTACAATGAGCAGTTCTTC.

Concerning this clone itself: One junction end does not reproduce the germline sequence, and a read error may be involved. The genes are TRBV6-1 and TRBJ2-5; 9 bases align to TRBD1. The CDR3 consists of 11 residues. Germline CDR1 reads MNHNS; CDR2 reads SASEGT. The CDR3 reads CASSDRDRAHF. DNA for the CDR3: TGTGCCAGCAGTGACAGGGACAGGGCGCACTTC.

This chain connects TRBV2 to TRBJ1-2; no reliable D call. The CDR3 runs to 14 residues. From germline, CDR1 is SNHLY and CDR2 FYNNEI. V lost 3 bases to trimming and J lost 8 bases, with 16 bases between them. DNA for the CDR3: TGTGCCAGCAGTGAGGGCAGGTCCTATCGAGGCTACACCTTC. Translating it yields CASSEGRSYRGYTF.

J is TRBJ2-1 and V is TRBV3-1 (or the pseudogene TRBV3-2), with 13 bases aligning to TRBD2. This CDR3 has 17 amino acids. Germline lookup yields CDR1 LGHDT and CDR2 YNNKEL (reference sequence). V lost 5 bases, J lost 4 bases, and 8 bases stayed unmatched. CDR3 bases: TGTGCCAGCAGCTATAGACTAGCGGGGGGCCGTTACAATGAGCAGTTCTTC. Translation gives CASSYRLAGGRYNEQFF.

The V and J genes are TRBV11-3 and TRBJ1-1; TRBD1 agrees at 7 bases. The CDR3 spans 11 residues. J gave up 6 bases and V 8 bases, and 3 bases lay outside the gene matches. Germline assignment: CDR1 SGHNT and CDR2 YENEEA. The CDR3 loop reads CASCDRAEAFF. As DNA, the CDR3 is TGTGCCAGCTGCGACAGGGCTGAAGCTTTCTTT.

The rearrangement uses TRBV18 and TRBJ1-1; D remains ambiguous. Per the germline V gene, CDR1 is KGHSH and CDR2 is LQKENI. This CDR3 contains 14 residues. Trimming shortened V by 0 bases and J by 5 bases, and 10 bases separated the two germline ends. The CDR3 nucleotides read TGTGCCAGCTCACCACCGGTCCCGGGGACTGAAGCTTTCTTT. This encodes CASSPPVPGTEAFF.

A few counts support this clone. The CDR3 nucleotides read TGCGCCAGCAGCTACAGTGCCGATCAGCCCCAGCATTTT. Its translation: CASSYSADQPQHF. The V call is TRBV5-1, the J call TRBJ1-5, with D uncertain. V lost 3 bases to trimming and J lost 5 bases, with 9 bases between them. The CDR3 consists of 13 residues. Germline assignment: CDR1 SGHRS and CDR2 YFSETQ. Full variable domain (missing parts from reference TRBV5-1 and TRBJ1-5): KAGVTQTPRYLIKTRGQQVTLSCSPISGHRSVSWYQQTPGQGLQFLFEYFSETQRNKGNFPGRFSGRQFSNSRSEMNVSTLELGDSALYLCASSYSADQPQHFGDGTRLSIL.

The genes are TRBV5-1 and TRBJ2-7; D may be TRBD2 (5 bases). Germline assignment: CDR1 SGHRS and CDR2 YFSETQ. This CDR3 spans 12 amino acids. Trimming left V 6 bases short and J 3 bases short, with 10 bases between. The CDR3 region has the DNA TGCGCCAGCACGGGGAGCGGCTACGAGCAGTACTTC. Amino acids: CASTGSGYEQYF.

This clone turned up a few times. The chain carries TRBV5-1 and TRBJ1-1; perhaps TRBD1 as D (5 bases). Deletions cut 0 bases from V and 6 bases from J, with 9 bases between. There are 13 residues in the CDR3. Germline V gives CDR1 SGHRS, CDR2 YFSETQ. Here the CDR3 DNA reads TGCGCCAGCAGCTTGGGGCAGGGATCTGAAGCTTTCTTT. As protein: CASSLGQGSEAFF.